One and the same sample provided the 26 T cell receptor beta chains below, sequenced in a study of OX40 agonist ivuxolimab in advanced cancers. TCRdb's copy holds only in-frame clones and misses some; the assay was immunoSEQ multiplex PCR. The table has roughly 29,000 clones, approximately 90% seen once; the top ten hold over 8.5%. Sequencing used CD4+ or CD8+ T cells sorted from blood, obtained in a trial of the OX40 agonist ivuxolimab. These receptors were taken from an adult with an advanced solid tumor such as melanoma, head and neck, liver or kidney cancer.

This chain joins TRBV4-1 and TRBJ1-2, with no clear D. V lost 1 base to trimming and J lost 1 base, with 10 bases between them. CDR3 length: 15 amino acids. The germline gives CDR1 MGHRA, CDR2 YSYEKL. The CDR3 is CASSQGRGFNYGYTF. As DNA, the CDR3 is TGCGCCAGCAGCCAAGGGAGAGGATTTAACTATGGCTACACCTTC.

This chain joins TRBV5-1 and TRBJ2-2; D is unclear. V lost 5 bases and J 7 bases, leaving 12 bases between the germline ends. This CDR3 has 13 amino acids. CDR1 is SGHRS, CDR2 YFSETQ, per germline. Here the CDR3 DNA reads TGCGCCAGCAGACCGCCTGCAGGCGGGGAGCTGTTTTTT. This translates into CASRPPAGGELFF. Based on the CDR3 plus reference TRBV5-1 and TRBJ2-2, the full variable domain is KAGVTQTPRYLIKTRGQQVTLSCSPISGHRSVSWYQQTPGQGLQFLFEYFSETQRNKGNFPGRFSGRQFSNSRSEMNVSTLELGDSALYLCASRPPAGGELFFGEGSRLTVL.

This chain links TRBV30 with TRBJ2-1, with 9 bases aligning to TRBD2. Germline CDR1 is GTSNPN and CDR2 is SVGIG (reference sequence). Germline trimming cut 7 bases from V and 5 bases from J; bases unmatched to any gene: 12. The length of the CDR3 is 15 residues. DNA of the CDR3: TGTGCCTCAGCCACCGGGACTAGCTCAAACAATGAGCAGTTCTTC. This sequence encodes CASATGTSSNNEQFF.

This chain uses TRBV11-3 with TRBJ1-1; 7 bases align to TRBD1. V lost 3 bases to trimming and J lost 8 bases; unmatched junction nucleotides: 12. CDR3 length: 15 residues. Germline V gene sequence: CDR1 SGHNT, CDR2 YENEEA. CDR3 in amino acids: CASSFGAGTADEAFF. In DNA form, the CDR3 reads TGTGCCAGCAGCTTCGGAGCCGGGACAGCGGACGAAGCTTTCTTT.

The chain has TRBV6-5 and TRBJ2-7; 7 bases are shared with TRBD2. There are 14 residues in the CDR3. Germline values: CDR1 MNHEY, CDR2 SVGAGI. After removal of 5 bases from V and 3 bases from J, the junction contained 7 bases not matched to a gene. CDR3 in amino acids: CASSNGRLLYEQYF. DNA for the CDR3: TGTGCCAGCAGTAACGGGAGGCTGCTCTACGAGCAGTACTTC.

The genes are TRBV4-2 and TRBJ1-5; D is uncertain. Germline CDR1 and CDR2: LGHNA and YNFKEQ. Trimming pared 3 bases from V and 4 bases from J, leaving 19 bases between. The CDR3 totals 17 residues. The DNA of the CDR3 is TGTGCCAGCAGCCACGCAGTCGGAGCCGAGGGAAATCAGCCCCAGCATTTT. Amino acid sequence: CASSHAVGAEGNQPQHF.

The rearrangement links TRBV7-3 to TRBJ2-7; D may correspond to TRBD1 or TRBD2 (6 bases each). From germline, CDR1 is SGHTA and CDR2 FQGTGA. V was clipped by 2 bases and J by 5 bases, with 10 bases between them. The CDR3 runs 13 residues. As DNA, the CDR3 is TGTGCCAGCAGCTTACGGGGGCCGGACGAGCAGTACTTC. Translated, it gives CASSLRGPDEQYF.

The V call is TRBV7-6, the J call TRBJ2-7; 7 bases line up with TRBD1. CDR1 is SGHVS and CDR2 is FNYEAQ in the germline V gene. The ends lost 5 bases at V and 2 bases at J; junction bases unmatched: 6. This CDR3 spans 14 amino acids. DNA of the CDR3: TGTGCCAGCAGCCCAGGGACAGCGCCCTACGAGCAGTACTTC. Translating gives CASSPGTAPYEQYF.

J is TRBJ2-7 and V is TRBV6-1; D perhaps matches TRBD2 (5 bases). Per the germline V gene, CDR1 is MNHNS and CDR2 is SASEGT. The CDR3 runs to 15 residues. V gave up 1 base and J gave up 2 bases, with 12 bases separating them. As DNA, the CDR3 is TGTGCCAGCAGTGAAGTTGGCGGAGGAACCTACGAGCAGTACTTC. Its protein product is CASSEVGGGTYEQYF.

J is TRBJ2-2 and V is TRBV25-1; D call uncertain. Trimming pared 5 bases from V and 6 bases from J, leaving 13 bases between. The CDR3 consists of 14 residues. Germline V gives CDR1 MGHDK, CDR2 SYGVNS. This CDR3 is CASSYYTSPGELFF. The CDR3 nucleotides read TGTGCCAGCAGTTATTACACCTCCCCCGGGGAGCTGTTTTTT.

The V gene is TRBV30, the J gene TRBJ2-3; 16 positions agree with TRBD2. The junction had 2 bases not matched to a gene; V was cut back by 0 bases and J by 8 bases. The CDR3 is made up of 15 amino acids. The germline gives CDR1 GTSNPN, CDR2 SVGIG (reference sequence). The CDR3 sequence is CAWSVGTSGGGTQYF. In nucleotides, the CDR3 is TGTGCCTGGAGTGTCGGGACTAGCGGGGGGGGTACGCAGTATTTT.

V usage is TRBV28 and J usage is TRBJ2-7, with TRBD1 identical over 8 bases. Germline V gene sequence: CDR1 MDHEN, CDR2 SYDVKM. Trimming cost V 6 bases and J 2 bases; bases outside gene matches: 6. The CDR3 is made up of 14 amino acids. CDR3 nucleotides: TGTGCCAGCAGAATGACAGGGGAAGCCTACGAGCAGTACTTC. Encoded protein: CASRMTGEAYEQYF.

This rearrangement joins TRBV9 to TRBJ2-3; D is unresolved. V was shortened by 4 bases and J by 0 bases, with 3 bases between the two germline ends. This CDR3 has 12 residues. Looked up from germline, CDR1 is SGDLS and CDR2 is YYNGEE. In DNA form, the CDR3 reads TGTGCCAGCAGCTCAAGCACAGATACGCAGTATTTT. Protein sequence: CASSSSTDTQYF.

The V call is TRBV2, the J call TRBJ2-3; the D is unclear. The CDR3 runs to 15 residues. From germline, CDR1 is SNHLY and CDR2 FYNNEI. V was cut by 3 bases and J by 0 bases, with 10 bases left in between. CDR3 in amino acids: CASSEKPGSTDTQYF. CDR3 nucleotide sequence: TGTGCCAGCAGTGAGAAGCCCGGCAGCACAGATACGCAGTATTTT.

The chain combines TRBV7-2 with TRBJ2-3, with D uncertain. The V end lost 1 base, the J end lost 7 bases, and 9 bases lay between the germline ends. The CDR3 covers 13 residues. Germline V gene sequence: CDR1 SGHTA, CDR2 FQGNSA. In DNA, the CDR3 is TGTGCCAGCAGCTTAGAACCATTATATACGCAGTATTTT. Residues: CASSLEPLYTQYF.

There are a few counts of this clone. This chain uses TRBV6-5 with TRBJ1-5; D unresolved. Trimming left V 2 bases short and J 4 bases short, with 6 bases between. The CDR3 has 13 amino acids. Germline CDR1 reads MNHEY; CDR2 reads SVGAGI. The CDR3: CASSYGLNQPQHF. The CDR3 coding sequence is TGTGCCAGCAGTTACGGCCTTAATCAGCCCCAGCATTTT.

This chain uses TRBV15 with TRBJ2-5; 11 bases align to TRBD2. This CDR3 comprises 17 residues. Germline V lookup: CDR1 LNHNV, CDR2 YYDKDF (reference sequence). V dropped 0 bases and J dropped 5; count of bases not matched to a gene: 8. In DNA form, the CDR3 reads TGTGCCACCAGCAGAGAGGGTAGCGGGAGGGCCACTGAGACCCAGTACTTC. Translation gives CATSREGSGRATETQYF.

The chain links TRBV6-6 to TRBJ2-7; D is uncertain. Germline V gives CDR1 MNHNY, CDR2 SVGAGI (reference sequence). V was shortened by 0 bases and J by 0 bases, with 12 bases between the two germline ends. The CDR3 has 16 residues. The CDR3 DNA sequence: TGTGCCAGCAGTTACTCGACCGCCAGTTCCTCCTACGAGCAGTACTTC. It is translated as CASSYSTASSSYEQYF.

The V gene is TRBV29-1, the J gene TRBJ2-2, with 10 bases that match TRBD2. V trimming: 7 bases; J trimming: 4 bases; junction bases outside the gene matches: 6. CDR3 length: 14 amino acids. Germline CDR1 is SQVTM and CDR2 is ANQGSEA. CDR3 sequence reads: CSAFLAGVTGELFF. DNA for the CDR3: TGCAGCGCCTTCCTAGCGGGGGTCACCGGGGAGCTGTTTTTT.

This clone has a single count. The V and J genes are TRBV27 and TRBJ2-3, with 7 nucleotides matching TRBD1. CDR1 and CDR2 (germline): MNHEY, SMNVEV (reference sequence). Trimming at V came to 5 bases and at J to 1 base, leaving 12 bases not matched to a gene. The CDR3 extends over 17 amino acids. This chain's CDR3 is CASSTRWGQRGTDTQYF. CDR3 in DNA: TGTGCCAGCAGTACTCGGTGGGGACAGAGAGGCACAGATACGCAGTATTTT.

This clone was picked up a small number of times. V gene TRBV6-1 combines with J gene TRBJ1-2; D possibly corresponds to TRBD1 (5 bases). V was trimmed by 3 bases and J by 8 bases, leaving 19 bases between them. The CDR3 runs 15 residues. From germline, CDR1 is MNHNS and CDR2 SASEGT. DNA of the CDR3: TGTGCCAGCAGTGAGGGTGTCCGGGGCCCGCTGGGCTACACCTTC. Residues: CASSEGVRGPLGYTF.

V is TRBV18 and J is TRBJ2-3; TRBD2 matches 11 bases. CDR3 size: 17 residues. The V segment lost 3 bases and the J segment 4 bases; nucleotides outside the gene matches: 9. Looked up from germline, CDR1 is KGHSH and CDR2 is LQKENI. The CDR3 region is CASSPQGALAGADTQYF. CDR3 in DNA: TGTGCCAGCTCACCTCAAGGAGCACTAGCGGGAGCAGATACGCAGTATTTT.

Concerning this clone itself: The germline gene is not matched at one end of the junction; a read error may be the cause. The V and J genes are TRBV7-3 and TRBJ2-5, with D tentatively TRBD2 (6 bases). The CDR3 has 14 residues. CDR1 SGHTA and CDR2 FQGTGA come from the germline V gene. CDR3 protein: CASSLIGGKEAQYF. The DNA of the CDR3 is TGTGCCAGCAGCTTAATCGGCGGGAAAGAGGCCCAGTACTTC.

The chain employs TRBV9 and TRBJ2-5, with D possibly TRBD2 on 6 matching bases. The CDR3 runs to 16 residues. CDR1 and CDR2 (germline): SGDLS, YYNGEE. The germline V and J ends were trimmed by 0 bases and 5 bases, with 17 bases remaining between them. The CDR3 coding sequence is TGTGCCAGCAGCGTAGCCGGGGGATGGGGCGGGGAGACCCAGTACTTC. This codes for CASSVAGGWGGETQYF.

This clone was recorded a few times. The gene calls are TRBV14 and TRBJ1-1; D gene ambiguous. The CDR3 runs to 16 residues. Between the trimmed V and J ends, which lost 0 bases and 5 bases, there was a span of 16 bases. Germline loops: CDR1 SGHDN, CDR2 FVKESK. CDR3 sequence reads: CASSQDRADLWTEAFF. The CDR3, as DNA: TGTGCCAGCAGCCAAGATAGGGCGGATTTATGGACTGAAGCTTTCTTT.

The chain recombines TRBV11-2 with TRBJ2-7; D is unresolved. Trimming shortened V by 0 bases and J by 1 base, and 7 bases separated the two germline ends. The germline V gene has CDR1 SGHAT and CDR2 FQNNGV. This CDR3 contains 14 residues. The CDR3 nucleotides are TGTGCCAGCAGCTTAGATTATGGATCCTACGAGCAGTACTTC. Its translation: CASSLDYGSYEQYF.